This T cell receptor (beta chain) was identified during a study of T cell responses to AZD1222 COVID-19 vaccine. Produced via immunoSEQ multiplex PCR; TCRdb's table is partial and in-frame only. The repertoire holds about 110,000 clones, with around 91% as singletons. The sample was peripheral blood, taken on day 0 of AZD1222 vaccination. The clonotype was recovered from an adult in good health.

In nucleotides, the CDR3 is TGTGCCAGCAGTCCTACGGGTAGAGGGGGCTATGGCTACACCTTC. Translated: CASSPTGRGGYGYTF. The chain carries TRBV6-5 and TRBJ1-2, with a weak D call TRBD1 (6 bases). Trimming took 5 bases from V and 4 from J, leaving 17 bases between them. The CDR3 runs 15 residues. Per the germline V gene, CDR1 is MNHEY and CDR2 is SVGAGI.